This note documents a single TCR beta chain sequence. The sample comes from a study of blood T cell repertoires in COVID-19. In the authors' workflow: Estimation of nucleated cell counts was performed using reference gene primer amplification. Produced via immunoSEQ multiplex PCR; TCRdb's table is partial and in-frame only. V and J calls and clone size follow that table, whereas D and trimming were derived from the DNA. The data show fewer than 350,000 clones, around 90% seen once. Clinical history reported by participants formed the basis on which cohorts were assigned. The CDR3 loop spans 16 amino acids. CDR1 is LGHDT and CDR2 is YNNKEL in the germline V gene (reference sequence). The V and J ends lost 3 bases and 7 bases, in that order; junction bases with no gene match: 9.

The receptor was isolated from a woman aged 25 to 45 with acute COVID-19. The rearrangement joins TRBV3-1 (or the pseudogene TRBV3-2) to TRBJ2-1; 10 bases line up with TRBD2. The sequencing sample was made of PBMCs or T cells enriched from blood (not recorded which). The CDR3 sequence is CASSHFPAGGPNEQFF. CDR3 DNA: TGTGCCAGCAGCCACTTTCCAGCGGGAGGGCCAAATGAGCAGTTCTTC.